This TCR beta chain was recorded in a study of PD-1 blockade in classical Hodgkin lymphoma. Here immunoSEQ multiplex PCR was the method, and the copy in TCRdb shows in-frame clones only, minus some. The sample has some 30,000 clones, about 86% seen once; the top ten hold about 0.8%. The germline V gene encodes CDR1 SGHRS and CDR2 YFSETQ. V dropped 4 bases and J dropped 7; count of bases not matched to a gene: 4. The CDR3 is 14 residues long. Time point noted: cycle 4 day 1 (C4D1), after more than five weeks of nivolumab. Each patient experienced a relapse that followed autologous stem cell transplantation, and brentuximab vedotin exposure varied. Purification of CD4+ T cells from thawed PBMCs was achieved by magnetic negative selection. This clone showed up just a few times.

The chain couples TRBV5-1 to TRBJ1-6, with 8 positions matching TRBD1. This receptor was taken from a human donor with classical Hodgkin lymphoma. The source was CD4+ T cells from blood, collected before the fourth cycle of nivolumab. The CDR3 DNA reads TGCGCCAGCAGCCCCGGGACAGGCAATTCACCCCTCCACTTT. Its protein is CASSPGTGNSPLHF.